A selection of T cell receptor beta chains follows, all from one sample in a study of graft-versus-host responses after intestinal transplantation. TCRdb's table, derived via immunoSEQ multiplex PCR, lists solely in-frame clones and lacks some. This table has about 130,000 clones, nearly 95% appearing once. Antigens of these TCRs are unknown. Specimen: unstimulated CD4+ T cells sorted from spleen or lymph node cells, collected before intestinal transplant. These receptors all come from a human donor who received an intestinal transplant. Each CDR3 is given with its conserved first and last residue. The D gene is left open where the match is weak. Clone size is shown for a subset of rows, as once, few, many or a class of expanded clone.

size	D	J	V	DNA	CDR3
NA	NA	TRBJ2-1	TRBV5-1	TGCGCCACCTATGACTCAAACTACAATGAGCAGTTCTTC	CATYDSNYNEQFF
NA	NA	TRBJ1-3	TRBV30	TGTGCCTGGGTTCAGGGAACCGGAAACACCATATATTTT	CAWVQGTGNTIYF
NA	TRBD1	TRBJ2-3	TRBV6-6	TGTGCCACCAATGGTAGGGACAGTGGCACAGATACGCAGTATTTT	CATNGRDSGTDTQYF
NA	NA	TRBJ2-3	TRBV28	TGTGCCAGCAGGTCATCCAAGAGCACAGATACGCAGTATTTT	CASRSSKSTDTQYF
once	NA	TRBJ1-2	TRBV28	TGTGCCAGCAGTATAACGAGCTATGGCTACACCTTC	CASSITSYGYTF
NA	NA	TRBJ1-5	TRBV10-2	TGCGCCAGCAGTGAGGCCGGGCCAGGAAGAAATCAGCCCCAGCATTTT	CASSEAGPGRNQPQHF
NA	TRBD2	TRBJ2-1	TRBV28	TGTGCCAGCCTCGTACGGCTAGCGGGGGTCAATGAGCAGTTCTTC	CASLVRLAGVNEQFF
NA	NA	TRBJ1-2	TRBV7-6	TGTGCCAGCAGCTTGGGTGGCTCCGGACAGAGCCAAAACTATGGCTACACCTTC	CASSLGGSGQSQNYGYTF
NA	NA	TRBJ1-2	TRBV27	TGTGCCAGCAGTTTATCAATGGGACGGAACTATGGCTACACCTTC	CASSLSMGRNYGYTF
NA	TRBD1	TRBJ1-2	TRBV15	TGTGCCACCAGCAGAGATAAACTGGCGGGACAGGGGTATGGCTACACCTTC	CATSRDKLAGQGYGYTF
NA	NA	TRBJ1-2	TRBV2	TGTGCCAGCAGTGAAGCGCTTCGGGGGGCGGATGGCTACACCTTC	CASSEALRGADGYTF
NA	TRBD1	TRBJ2-7	TRBV11-3	TGTGCCAGCAGCTTAGGAGGACAGGCCAGCGAGCAGTACTTC	CASSLGGQASEQYF